Each of the 8 T cell receptor beta chains below was sequenced from the same sample in a study of blood T cell repertoires in COVID-19. Profiled with immunoSEQ multiplex PCR; TCRdb holds only in-frame clones, not every one. Of roughly 250,000 clones in the sample, approximately 90% were seen once. What was sequenced was PBMCs or T cells enriched from blood (not recorded which). The receptors derive from a woman aged 18 to 35 who had recovered from COVID-19.

V usage is TRBV9 and J usage is TRBJ1-2; D not resolved. The V gene lost 4 bases and the J gene lost 3 bases, with 13 bases spanning the gap. CDR1 and CDR2 (germline): SGDLS, YYNGEE. The CDR3 sequence is 14 residues long. CDR3 residues: CASSPTRVDYGYTF. CDR3 in DNA: TGTGCCAGCAGCCCCACTCGGGTAGACTATGGCTACACCTTC.

The chain carries TRBV6-5 and TRBJ2-2; 8 nucleotides agree with TRBD2. The CDR3 has 15 amino acids. The germline gives CDR1 MNHEY, CDR2 SVGAGI. With V trimmed by 4 bases and J by 7 bases, 8 bases remained unmatched. The CDR3 DNA is TGTGCCAGCAGTTCCCCCGGGGGGGGTGTCGGGGAGCTGTTTTTT. This translates into CASSSPGGGVGELFF.

This chain links TRBV2 with TRBJ1-2; 7 positions agree with TRBD1. Unmatched junction bases numbered 6, after V lost 10 bases and J lost 4 bases. This CDR3 is 12 amino acids long. The germline V gene has CDR1 SNHLY and CDR2 FYNNEI. CDR3 bases: TGTGCCATCGGGACAGCCCTCTATGGCTACACCTTC. As protein: CAIGTALYGYTF. Supplemented by reference TRBV2 and TRBJ1-2, the full variable domain reads EPEVTQTPSHQVTQMGQEVILRCVPISNHLYFYWYRQILGQKVEFLVSFYNNEISEKSEIFDDQFSVERPDGSNFTLKIRSTKLEDSAMYFCAIGTALYGYTFGSGTRLTVV.

This sequence joins TRBV6-5 and TRBJ2-3, with D tentatively TRBD2 (6 bases). V lost 10 bases and J 3 bases, leaving 14 bases between the germline ends. Per germline, CDR1 MNHEY and CDR2 SVGAGI. The CDR3 is 13 amino acids. DNA for the CDR3: TGTGCCACCCTTCCGGAGGGAACAGATACGCAGTATTTT. Translation gives CATLPEGTDTQYF.

V gene TRBV19 combines with J gene TRBJ2-3; D may be TRBD2 (5 bases). The CDR3 loop spans 14 amino acids. The V end was cut by 7 bases, the J end by 0 bases, with 11 bases between. From germline, CDR1 is LNHDA and CDR2 SQIVND (reference sequence). The CDR3 DNA reads TGTGCCAGTAAGCAGCGGACGAGCACAGATACGCAGTATTTT. This encodes CASKQRTSTDTQYF.

The chain combines TRBV19 with TRBJ2-7; D not resolved. V shed 9 bases and J shed 1 base, with 13 bases lying between them. The CDR3 extends over 13 amino acids. CDR1 is LNHDA, CDR2 SQIVND, per germline (reference sequence). CDR3 sequence (DNA): TGTGCCAGCGCAACTCAGGCGTCCTACGAGCAGTACTTC. Translation: CASATQASYEQYF.

This chain links TRBV6-5 with TRBJ1-2; TRBD1 is a possible D gene (6 bases). CDR3 length: 12 amino acids. Trimming stripped 6 bases from V and 4 bases from J, with 9 bases between. The germline CDR1 and CDR2 sequences are MNHEY and SVGAGI. CDR3 DNA: TGTGCCAGCAGAAGGGGGAGCTATGGCTACACCTTC. Encoded protein: CASRRGSYGYTF.

The chain recombines TRBV27 with TRBJ2-3, with TRBD2 matching over 16 bases. The J segment lost 7 bases and the V segment lost 4 bases, leaving 8 bases of the junction unmatched. The CDR3 sequence is 17 residues long. CDR1 is MNHEY and CDR2 is SMNVEV in the germline V gene (reference sequence). In DNA, the CDR3 is TGTGCCAGCAGTTCCTACGGGACTAGCGGGGGGGCAAATACGCAGTATTTT. Its protein product is CASSSYGTSGGANTQYF.